One and the same sample provided the 28 T cell receptor beta chains below, sequenced in a study of blood T cell repertoires in COVID-19. Measured with immunoSEQ multiplex PCR; TCRdb has only the in-frame clones, and not every one. The repertoire includes some 300,000 clones, 90% of them detected once, and 3.5% to 5% sits in the top ten. The sample consisted of PBMCs or T cells enriched from blood (not recorded which). The receptors derive from a woman aged 25 to 39 who had been exposed to COVID-19.

This chain joins TRBV19 and TRBJ1-1; 11 bases align to TRBD1. V gave up 4 bases and J gave up 10 bases; unmatched junction bases: 5. Per germline, CDR1 LNHDA and CDR2 SQIVND (reference sequence). The CDR3 is 13 amino acids. Here the CDR3 reads CASSTGTGGRAFF. DNA of the CDR3: TGTGCCAGTAGTACCGGGACAGGGGGACGAGCTTTCTTT.

The chain uses TRBV27 and TRBJ2-3, with 13 positions matching TRBD2. CDR3 length: 15 amino acids. Unmatched junction bases numbered 13, after V lost 10 bases and J lost 9 bases. Per the germline V gene, CDR1 is MNHEY and CDR2 is SMNVEV (reference sequence). CDR3 nucleotides: TGTGCCACGAAGGGACTAGCGGGGTTCTCGTGGACGCAGTATTTT. It encodes CATKGLAGFSWTQYF.

With respect to this clone: The sample contains more than one DNA sequence encoding this CDR3. J is TRBJ1-6 and V is TRBV4-1; 7 nucleotides match TRBD1. The CDR3 length is 16 residues. Germline V gene lookup returns CDR1 MGHRA and CDR2 YSYEKL. J was trimmed by 7 bases and V by 0 bases; bases with no gene match: 6. CDR3 loop: CASSQDRSRGNSPLHF. CDR3 nucleotides: TGCGCCAGCAGCCAAGATAGATCCAGGGGGAATTCACCCCTCCACTTT.

Only one count was recorded for this clone. The CDR3 DNA is TGTGCCAGCAGCCAAGGGGGGGGCAATGGCTACACCTTC. Translating it yields CASSQGGGNGYTF. The rearrangement uses TRBV3-1 (or the pseudogene TRBV3-2) and TRBJ1-2; TRBD1 might be the D (6 bases). Trimming stripped 1 base from V and 6 bases from J, with 9 bases between. In germline, CDR1 is LGHDT, CDR2 YNNKEL (reference sequence). This CDR3 contains 13 residues.

The chain recombines TRBV6-5 with TRBJ2-7; a possible D gene is TRBD1 (5 bases). V was trimmed by 4 bases and J by 0 bases, leaving 13 bases between them. CDR3 length: 15 residues. Per germline, CDR1 MNHEY and CDR2 SVGAGI. Here the CDR3 DNA reads TGTGCCAGCAGTTGGGGCACCCTAATCTCCTACGAGCAGTACTTC. Amino acids: CASSWGTLISYEQYF.

For the CDR3, the DNA is TGTGCCAGTAGTAGGGCGGCTCAGGGCGGGGAGCTGTTTTTT. Translation: CASSRAAQGGELFF. The V call is TRBV19, the J call TRBJ2-2; possible D gene TRBD1, 5 bases. Germline V gives CDR1 LNHDA, CDR2 SQIVND (reference sequence). The CDR3 runs 14 residues. Trimming pared 4 bases from V and 7 bases from J, leaving 13 bases between.

The rearrangement links TRBV24-1 to TRBJ2-2; a possible D gene is TRBD1 (5 bases). Per the germline V gene, CDR1 is KGHDR and CDR2 is SFDVKD. V was cut by 6 bases and J by 5 bases, with 12 bases left in between. The CDR3 consists of 14 residues. The CDR3 DNA is TGTGCCACCAGTATCCCAGGGAATACCGGGGAGCTGTTTTTT. Translated, it gives CATSIPGNTGELFF.

V and J are TRBV5-5 and TRBJ1-4, with 10 bases matching TRBD1. CDR3 length: 14 residues. CDR1 and CDR2 from the germline V gene are SGHKS and YYEKEE (reference sequence). V shed 5 bases and J 5 bases; nucleotides not matched to a gene: 3. CDR3 coding DNA: TGTGCCAGCAGGTGGGGACAGGGGAATGAAAAACTGTTTTTT. Translation gives CASRWGQGNEKLFF.

The V gene is TRBV30, the J gene TRBJ1-1; the D is unclear. This CDR3 region has 14 residues. In germline, CDR1 is GTSNPN, CDR2 SVGIG (reference sequence). Trimming shortened V by 5 bases and J by 0 bases, and 13 bases separated the two germline ends. Here the CDR3 reads CAWSTGRMNTEAFF. The CDR3 DNA is TGTGCCTGGTCTACCGGGAGAATGAACACTGAAGCTTTCTTT.

The rearrangement uses TRBV5-1 and TRBJ2-2; maybe TRBD1 (6 bases). This CDR3 has 14 amino acids. V lost 5 bases and J lost 5, with 13 bases in between. CDR1 is SGHRS and CDR2 is YFSETQ in the germline V gene. CDR3 DNA sequence: TGCGCCAGCAGAGGGCCAGGGGAGACCGGGGAGCTGTTTTTT. This gives the protein CASRGPGETGELFF.

J is TRBJ2-1 and V is TRBV5-1; 8 nucleotides agree with TRBD1. The CDR3 loop spans 16 amino acids. Germline CDR1 SGHRS, CDR2 YFSETQ. V lost 0 bases, J lost 8 bases, and 10 bases stayed unmatched. The CDR3 spells CASSLGSGQGAHEQFF. The CDR3 DNA reads as TGCGCCAGCAGCTTGGGGTCTGGTCAGGGGGCCCATGAGCAGTTCTTC.

The chain uses TRBV5-1 and TRBJ1-6, with D tentatively TRBD1 (6 bases). The germline V and J ends were trimmed by 4 bases and 5 bases, with 10 bases remaining between them. The CDR3 runs to 14 residues. CDR1 is SGHRS and CDR2 is YFSETQ in the germline V gene. The CDR3 bases are TGCGCCAGCAGCCCAGACAGGAATAATTCACCCCTCCACTTT. This gives the protein CASSPDRNNSPLHF. Full variable domain (rest looked up from reference TRBV5-1 and TRBJ1-6): KAGVTQTPRYLIKTRGQQVTLSCSPISGHRSVSWYQQTPGQGLQFLFEYFSETQRNKGNFPGRFSGRQFSNSRSEMNVSTLELGDSALYLCASSPDRNNSPLHFGNGTRLTVT.

J is TRBJ1-2 and V is TRBV30; 8 positions agree with TRBD1. The CDR3 contains 13 residues. Germline V lookup: CDR1 GTSNPN, CDR2 SVGIG (reference sequence). V gave up 2 bases and J gave up 7 bases; unmatched junction bases: 6. The CDR3 coding sequence is TGTGCCTGGAGTAGACAGGGGAGGGCTGGCTACACCTTC. It translates to CAWSRQGRAGYTF.

This sequence joins TRBV3-1 (or the pseudogene TRBV3-2) and TRBJ2-5, with 7 bases fitting TRBD1. The CDR3 spans 14 residues. Germline V gene data show CDR1 as LGHDT and CDR2 as YNNKEL (reference sequence). After removal of 8 bases from V and 5 bases from J, the junction contained 11 bases not matched to a gene. The CDR3 reads CASGKTGSGETQYF. CDR3 DNA: TGTGCCAGCGGGAAGACAGGGAGCGGCGAGACCCAGTACTTC.

The genes are TRBV6-5 and TRBJ1-2; a weak D match, TRBD1 (6 bases). Germline loops: CDR1 MNHEY, CDR2 SVGAGI. V was trimmed by 0 bases and J by 4 bases, leaving 9 bases between them. This CDR3 comprises 14 residues. As DNA, the CDR3 is TGTGCCAGCAGTTACTCCCAGGGGTCCTATGGCTACACCTTC. Amino acids: CASSYSQGSYGYTF.

The rearrangement uses TRBV19 and TRBJ1-5; 9 bases agree with TRBD1. Germline V lookup: CDR1 LNHDA, CDR2 SQIVND (reference sequence). Trimming at V came to 2 bases and at J to 2 bases, leaving 13 bases not matched to a gene. This CDR3 contains 19 residues. The CDR3 DNA sequence: TGTGCCAGTAGTATAAGGGACAGGGCTATAGCATTCGGCAATCAGCCCCAGCATTTT. Translated: CASSIRDRAIAFGNQPQHF. The variable domain in full, completed from reference TRBV19 and TRBJ1-5, reads DGGITQSPKYLFRKEGQNVTLSCEQNLNHDAMYWYRQDPGQGLRLIYYSQIVNDFQKGDIAEGYSVSREKKESFPLTVTSAQKNPTAFYLCASSIRDRAIAFGNQPQHFGDGTRLSIL.

The gene calls are TRBV30 and TRBJ2-7; D unresolved. The CDR3 is 11 amino acids. Germline V gene data show CDR1 as GTSNPN and CDR2 as SVGIG (reference sequence). The V end was cut by 1 base, the J end by 6 bases, with 7 bases between. CDR3 DNA sequence: TGTGCCTGGAGTGGTCCGGGCGAGCAGTACTTC. Translating gives CAWSGPGEQYF.

The J gene is TRBJ1-3, the V gene TRBV19, with D perhaps matching TRBD1 (6 bases). This CDR3 spans 16 amino acids. Germline values: CDR1 LNHDA, CDR2 SQIVND (reference sequence). Trimming stripped 5 bases from V and 4 bases from J, with 18 bases between. The CDR3 region has the DNA TGTGCCAGTAGTGACAGGCCCCCGGTTCACGGAAACACCATATATTTT. Protein: CASSDRPPVHGNTIYF.

This sequence joins TRBV9 and TRBJ2-5, with TRBD2 identical over 12 bases. Germline V gene lookup returns CDR1 SGDLS and CDR2 YYNGEE. The CDR3 extends over 18 amino acids. V lost 0 bases and J lost 1; bases outside the gene matches: 7. The CDR3 DNA sequence: TGTGCCAGCAGCGTAGAGGCTAGCGGGGGGGCGCCCCAAGAGACCCAGTACTTC. It encodes CASSVEASGGAPQETQYF.

The V gene is TRBV19, the J gene TRBJ1-1; a possible D gene is TRBD1 (6 bases). This CDR3 comprises 15 residues. Trimming removed 4 bases from V and 1 base from J, with 13 bases in between. Germline V lookup: CDR1 LNHDA, CDR2 SQIVND (reference sequence). CDR3 bases: TGTGCCAGTAGTAGGGGGGGCAGTAAGAACACTGAAGCTTTCTTT. Translating it yields CASSRGGSKNTEAFF.

The chain is built from TRBV5-1 and TRBJ1-3; TRBD1 matches 9 bases. The CDR3 is 14 amino acids. Germline V CDR1 and CDR2: SGHRS, YFSETQ. V dropped 4 bases and J dropped 2; count of bases not matched to a gene: 1. The CDR3 DNA is TGCGCCAGCAGCAGGGACAGGGCTGGAAACACCATATATTTT. Translated, it gives CASSRDRAGNTIYF. Drawing the rest from reference TRBV5-1 and TRBJ1-3, the complete variable domain is KAGVTQTPRYLIKTRGQQVTLSCSPISGHRSVSWYQQTPGQGLQFLFEYFSETQRNKGNFPGRFSGRQFSNSRSEMNVSTLELGDSALYLCASSRDRAGNTIYFGEGSWLTVV.

This chain joins TRBV16 and TRBJ1-2; 9 nucleotides align to TRBD1. This CDR3 has 17 amino acids. Germline CDR1 KGHSY, CDR2 FQNENV. J gave up 3 bases and V 4 bases, and 12 bases lay outside the gene matches. CDR3 DNA: TGTGCCAGCAGCCCCTCCCCATTACAGGGGGCGGACTATGGCTACACCTTC. Translation: CASSPSPLQGADYGYTF.

The chain couples TRBV4-2 to TRBJ1-2, with TRBD1 identical over 9 bases. CDR3 length equals 14 residues. V was clipped by 1 base and J by 7 bases; unmatched bases: 4. Per the germline V gene, CDR1 is LGHNA and CDR2 is YNFKEQ. Written as DNA, the CDR3 is TGTGCCAGCAGCCAAGCACAGGGGGCCGGTGGCTACACCTTC. Encoded protein: CASSQAQGAGGYTF.

A single count supports this clone. This chain uses TRBV5-6 with TRBJ1-1, with a tentative D call TRBD1 (6 bases). The germline V gene encodes CDR1 SGHDT and CDR2 YYEEEE. Trimming removed 5 bases from V and 3 bases from J, with 14 bases in between. The CDR3 runs 14 residues. The CDR3 here is CASRQQGGYTEAFF. The CDR3 bases are TGTGCCAGCAGACAACAGGGAGGGTACACTGAAGCTTTCTTT.

The chain combines TRBV6-5 with TRBJ2-5; TRBD2 matches at 10 bases. Trimming at V came to 8 bases and at J to 5 bases, leaving 11 bases not matched to a gene. Germline CDR1 reads MNHEY; CDR2 reads SVGAGI. This CDR3 is 15 amino acids long. The CDR3 region is CASGLLAGLEETQYF. In nucleotides, the CDR3 is TGTGCCAGCGGTCTACTAGCGGGGTTGGAGGAGACCCAGTACTTC.

The chain joins TRBV9 to TRBJ2-5, with 15 bases matching TRBD2. The V gene end was trimmed by 4 bases and the J gene end by 4 bases; junction bases not matched to a gene: 8. Germline CDR1 reads SGDLS; CDR2 reads YYNGEE. The length of the CDR3 is 17 residues. The CDR3 DNA follows: TGTGCCAGCAGCCTAGGACTAGCGGGGGGGCCCGTAGAGACCCAGTACTTC. Translation gives CASSLGLAGGPVETQYF. The full variable domain, in which reference TRBV9 and TRBJ2-5 provide the parts outside the CDR3, is DSGVTQTPKHLITATGQRVTLRCSPRSGDLSVYWYQQSLDQGLQFLIQYYNGEERAKGNILERFSAQQFPDLHSELNLSSLELGDSALYFCASSLGLAGGPVETQYFGPGTRLLVL.

This sequence joins TRBV6-5 and TRBJ1-4; no reliable D call. This CDR3 contains 12 residues. The germline V gene has CDR1 MNHEY and CDR2 SVGAGI. Deletions cut 6 bases from V and 8 bases from J, with 10 bases between. The CDR3 is CASSQRGEKLFF. CDR3 DNA sequence: TGTGCCAGCAGCCAACGAGGGGAAAAACTGTTTTTT.

This rearrangement joins TRBV28 to TRBJ1-5; possible D gene TRBD1, 5 bases. Trimming cost V 2 bases and J 5 bases, with 10 bases left between them. The CDR3 consists of 14 residues. CDR1 and CDR2 (germline): MDHEN, SYDVKM. The DNA of the CDR3 is TGTGCCAGCAGTTTAGGGGGGAGCTATCAGCCCCAGCATTTT. Protein sequence: CASSLGGSYQPQHF. Complete variable domain (other parts from reference TRBV28 and TRBJ1-5): DVKVTQSSRYLVKRTGEKVFLECVQDMDHENMFWYRQDPGLGLRLIYFSYDVKMKEKGDIPEGYSVSREKKERFSLILESASTNQTSMYLCASSLGGSYQPQHFGDGTRLSIL.